One TCR beta chain is described in this entry. This CDR3 comprises 14 residues. Germline lookup yields CDR1 MNHEY and CDR2 SVGAGI. Trimming cost V 2 bases and J 5 bases; bases outside gene matches: 1. Original analysis: Reference gene primer amplification in the assay estimated nucleated cell counts. The assay was immunoSEQ multiplex PCR, and TCRdb's table has in-frame clones only and misses some. V and J calls and clone size come straight from that table; D and trimming were deduced from the DNA. Seen here are 30,000 or so clones, roughly four fifths observed once, and the top ten hold 3.6%. The entry originates in a study of blood T cell repertoires in COVID-19. Study background: Material from acute and convalescent COVID-19 was sourced from the United States, Italy and Spain. PBMCs, B-cell-depleted T cells, or T cells were the source of the cDNA or gDNA that made up the material.

The sequence was obtained from a man in his forties or fifties with acute or convalescent COVID-19. The chain recombines TRBV6-5 with TRBJ1-2, with 11 bases lining up with TRBD1. Specimen: peripheral blood. Here the CDR3 reads CASSYGTGGYGYTF. The CDR3 DNA reads TGTGCCAGCAGTTACGGGACAGGGGGGTATGGCTACACCTTC.